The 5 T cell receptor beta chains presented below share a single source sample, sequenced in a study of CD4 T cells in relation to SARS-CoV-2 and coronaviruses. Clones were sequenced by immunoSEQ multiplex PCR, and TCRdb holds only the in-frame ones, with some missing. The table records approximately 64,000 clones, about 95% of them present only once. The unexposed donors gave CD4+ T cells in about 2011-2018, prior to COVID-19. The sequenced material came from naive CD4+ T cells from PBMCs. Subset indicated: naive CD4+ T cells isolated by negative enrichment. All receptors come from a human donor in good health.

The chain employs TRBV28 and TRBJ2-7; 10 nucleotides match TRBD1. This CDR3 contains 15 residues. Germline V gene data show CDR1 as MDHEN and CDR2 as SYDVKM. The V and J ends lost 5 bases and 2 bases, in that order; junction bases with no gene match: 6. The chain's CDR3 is CASSGGGTGAYEQYF. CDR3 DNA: TGTGCCAGCAGTGGGGGGGGGACAGGGGCCTACGAGCAGTACTTC.

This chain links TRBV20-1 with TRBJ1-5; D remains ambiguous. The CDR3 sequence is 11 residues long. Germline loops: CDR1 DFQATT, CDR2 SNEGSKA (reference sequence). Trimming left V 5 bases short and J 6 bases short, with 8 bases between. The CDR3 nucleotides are TGCAGTGCTGGCGAGGCTCAGCCCCAGCATTTT. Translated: CSAGEAQPQHF.

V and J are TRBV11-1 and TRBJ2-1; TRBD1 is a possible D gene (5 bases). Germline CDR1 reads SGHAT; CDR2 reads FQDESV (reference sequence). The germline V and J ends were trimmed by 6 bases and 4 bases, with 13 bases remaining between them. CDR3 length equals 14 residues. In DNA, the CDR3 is TGTGCCAGCAGTCAGGGTTACCAGTACAATGAGCAGTTCTTC. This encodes CASSQGYQYNEQFF.

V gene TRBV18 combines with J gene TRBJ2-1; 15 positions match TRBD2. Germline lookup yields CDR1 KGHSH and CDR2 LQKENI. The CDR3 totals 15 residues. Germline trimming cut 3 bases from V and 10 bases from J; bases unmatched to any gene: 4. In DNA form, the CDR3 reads TGTGCCAGCTCACCCGGGACTAGCGGGAGGAACGAGCAGTTCTTC. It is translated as CASSPGTSGRNEQFF.

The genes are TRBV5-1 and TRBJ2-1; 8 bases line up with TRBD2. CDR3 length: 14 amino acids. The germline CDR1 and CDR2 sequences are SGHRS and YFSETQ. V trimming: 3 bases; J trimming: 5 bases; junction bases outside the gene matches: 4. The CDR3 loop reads CASSSVAGNNEQFF. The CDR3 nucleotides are TGCGCCAGCAGCTCTGTAGCGGGAAACAATGAGCAGTTCTTC.